Following are 20 T cell receptor beta chains from one sample sequenced in a study of shared clonotypes between healthy human individuals. Using immunoSEQ multiplex PCR, the repertoire was profiled, and TCRdb retains in-frame clones only, with some absent. Of more than 2,000,000 clones detected, more than 80% appear once; the ten largest clones hold under 0.15%. Sequencing used naive CD4+ T cells sorted from blood. Subset here: CD45RA+ positively selected. The source is a young man in good health.

This chain links TRBV5-1 with TRBJ2-2; D not resolved. CDR3 length: 13 residues. Germline CDR1 and CDR2: SGHRS and YFSETQ. Trimming stripped 4 bases from V and 6 bases from J, with 10 bases between. The CDR3 here is CASSQQGSGELFF. The DNA for the CDR3 is TGCGCCAGCAGCCAACAAGGGTCCGGGGAGCTGTTTTTT.

V usage is TRBV7-6 and J usage is TRBJ1-1, with D uncertain. This CDR3 has 14 residues. CDR1 and CDR2 (germline): SGHVS, FNYEAQ. The germline V and J ends were trimmed by 1 base and 2 bases, with 8 bases remaining between them. CDR3 in amino acids: CASSLGGYNTEAFF. CDR3 nucleotide sequence: TGTGCCAGCAGCTTAGGAGGGTATAACACTGAAGCTTTCTTT. Together with reference TRBV7-6 and TRBJ1-1, the CDR3 gives the full variable domain: GAGVSQSPRYKVTKRGQDVALRCDPISGHVSLYWYRQALGQGPEFLTYFNYEAQQDKSGLPNDRFSAERPEGSISTLTIQRTEQRDSAMYRCASSLGGYNTEAFFGQGTRLTVV.

This clone was detected once. This specimen includes other DNA sequences encoding the same CDR3. J is TRBJ2-5 and V is TRBV9; unclear D gene. Germline lookup yields CDR1 SGDLS and CDR2 YYNGEE. The CDR3 loop spans 14 amino acids. The germline V and J ends were trimmed by 0 bases and 2 bases, with 8 bases remaining between them. CDR3 in amino acids: CASSVGGGQETQYF. In nucleotides, the CDR3 is TGTGCCAGCAGCGTAGGAGGCGGTCAAGAGACCCAGTACTTC.

The rearrangement uses TRBV4-1 and TRBJ2-7, with a possible D match to TRBD2 (7 bases). This CDR3 comprises 17 residues. Germline CDR1 is MGHRA and CDR2 is YSYEKL. Trimming removed 6 bases at V and 4 bases at J, with 25 bases between. As DNA, the CDR3 is TGCGCCAGCAGTCGCGCACGGGGGGCTAGTCAAATTTACGAGCAGTACTTC. Its protein product is CASSRARGASQIYEQYF.

V and J are TRBV6-5 and TRBJ2-3, with D possibly being TRBD2 (5 bases). The V end lost 6 bases, the J end lost 0 bases, and 10 bases lay between the germline ends. This CDR3 comprises 14 residues. Germline CDR1 MNHEY, CDR2 SVGAGI. The CDR3 loop is CASSREPSTDTQYF. The CDR3 bases are TGTGCCAGCAGCCGGGAACCTAGCACAGATACGCAGTATTTT.

The chain joins TRBV14 to TRBJ1-1; D remains unclear. Trimming cost V 0 bases and J 4 bases, with 9 bases left between them. Germline loops: CDR1 SGHDN, CDR2 FVKESK. CDR3 length equals 14 residues. CDR3 residues: CASSQEVRSTEAFF. CDR3 DNA: TGTGCCAGCAGCCAAGAGGTACGGAGCACTGAAGCTTTCTTT.

V and J are TRBV6-1 and TRBJ1-2; 7 bases are shared with TRBD1. The CDR3 is 17 amino acids. Germline V CDR1 and CDR2: MNHNS, SASEGT. V trimming: 2 bases; J trimming: 1 base; junction bases outside the gene matches: 10. In DNA, the CDR3 is TGTGCCAGCAGTGAAAAAGGGGGACAGAAAATTAACTATGGCTACACCTTC. Amino acid sequence: CASSEKGGQKINYGYTF.

As to this clone: This sample also contains other DNA sequences that code for the same CDR3. CDR3 coding DNA: TGTGCCAGCAGTGAAGTCGCGGGGGGGTACGAGCAGTACTTC. It encodes CASSEVAGGYEQYF. This chain uses TRBV2 with TRBJ2-7; TRBD2 aligns across 9 bases. The CDR3 covers 14 residues. Trimming took 1 base from V and 4 from J; bases not matched to a gene: 2. Germline V CDR1 and CDR2: SNHLY, FYNNEI.

The rearrangement uses TRBV2 and TRBJ2-1, with a weak D call TRBD2 (6 bases). Trimming left V 7 bases short and J 10 bases short, with 20 bases between. Germline-derived CDR1 and CDR2 are SNHLY and FYNNEI. The CDR3 is made up of 14 amino acids. The CDR3 here is CASNPTPLGGEQFF. In DNA form, the CDR3 reads TGTGCCAGCAATCCTACGCCCCTTGGGGGGGAGCAGTTCTTC. The full variable domain, completed using reference TRBV2 and TRBJ2-1, is EPEVTQTPSHQVTQMGQEVILRCVPISNHLYFYWYRQILGQKVEFLVSFYNNEISEKSEIFDDQFSVERPDGSNFTLKIRSTKLEDSAMYFCASNPTPLGGEQFFGPGTRLTVL.

This clone was seen more than once but under ten times. Other DNA variants within this sample encode the same CDR3. The chain couples TRBV5-1 to TRBJ2-2; D gene uncertain. CDR1 and CDR2 from the germline V gene are SGHRS and YFSETQ. The length of the CDR3 is 14 residues. Trimming removed 0 bases at V and 1 base at J, with 4 bases between. The CDR3 DNA reads as TGCGCCAGCAGCTTGGTCGGGAACACCGGGGAGCTGTTTTTT. Residues: CASSLVGNTGELFF.

This chain connects TRBV21-1 to TRBJ2-5; TRBD2, the D gene given by the table, was not confirmed from the DNA. TRBV21-1 is a recognized pseudogene. This CDR3 is 16 amino acids long. The CDR3 protein is CASSKRRRLAEETQYF. CDR3 DNA sequence: TGTGCCAGCAGCAAAAGACGGAGACTAGCGGAAGAGACCCAGTACTTC.

The chain is built from TRBV19 and TRBJ1-1; no reliable D call. The V gene lost 3 bases and the J gene lost 1 base, with 9 bases spanning the gap. CDR1 and CDR2 from the germline V gene are LNHDA and SQIVND (reference sequence). The CDR3 totals 14 residues. The CDR3 DNA is TGTGCCAGTAGTATTTGGGCGGAGAACACTGAAGCTTTCTTT. As protein: CASSIWAENTEAFF. The full variable domain, its missing parts supplied by reference TRBV19 and TRBJ1-1, is DGGITQSPKYLFRKEGQNVTLSCEQNLNHDAMYWYRQDPGQGLRLIYYSQIVNDFQKGDIAEGYSVSREKKESFPLTVTSAQKNPTAFYLCASSIWAENTEAFFGQGTRLTVV.

The gene calls are TRBV5-1 and TRBJ2-3; D is possibly TRBD1 (6 bases). V lost 7 bases and J lost 2, with 17 bases in between. Germline values: CDR1 SGHRS, CDR2 YFSETQ. The CDR3 has 15 amino acids. CDR3 DNA: TGCGCCAGCGCCCCAACAGGGCCACTCACAGATACGCAGTATTTT. Translating it yields CASAPTGPLTDTQYF.

V usage is TRBV7-2 and J usage is TRBJ2-3, with 7 bases lining up with TRBD2. Germline CDR1 SGHTA, CDR2 FQGNSA. V shed 1 base, J shed 4 bases, and the junction held 8 bases outside the gene matches. The length of the CDR3 is 16 residues. CDR3 sequence: CASSLVRLAAADTQYF. CDR3 DNA sequence: TGTGCCAGCAGCTTAGTCCGCCTAGCGGCAGCAGATACGCAGTATTTT.

The rearrangement links TRBV6-1 to TRBJ2-2; no firm D call. The CDR3 sequence is 15 residues long. Trimming removed 7 bases at V and 7 bases at J, with 19 bases between. Germline CDR1 is MNHNS and CDR2 is SASEGT. The CDR3 region is CASNFFDHHGGELFF. The CDR3 DNA is TGTGCCAGCAATTTTTTTGACCACCACGGCGGGGAGCTGTTTTTT.

V gene TRBV21-1 combines with J gene TRBJ2-7; TRBD1 is the table's D call, not checked against the DNA. TRBV21-1 is labeled a pseudogene. The CDR3 runs to 13 residues. The CDR3 region is CASSSTGPGEQYF. In DNA, the CDR3 is TGTGCCAGCAGCAGTACAGGGCCGGGGGAGCAGTACTTC.

The chain carries TRBV4-1 and TRBJ2-5; D ambiguous. The CDR3 totals 13 residues. Germline loops: CDR1 MGHRA, CDR2 YSYEKL. Trimming removed 4 bases from V and 5 bases from J, with 11 bases in between. The CDR3 DNA follows: TGCGCCAGCAGCCGTTCAGTCAGGGAGACCCAGTACTTC. Its translation is CASSRSVRETQYF.

As regards this clone: One end of the junction fails to match germline, which may point to a read error. The chain couples TRBV29-1 to TRBJ1-1, with TRBD1 as a possible D gene (6 bases). There are 12 residues in the CDR3. Germline assignment: CDR1 SQVTM and CDR2 ANQGSEA. This CDR3 is CSVATGNAEAFF. The DNA for the CDR3 is TGCAGCGTGGCAACAGGGAACGCTGAAGCTTTCTTT.

In regard to this clone: Other nucleotide sequences from this sample produce the same CDR3. V gene TRBV5-1 combines with J gene TRBJ2-6; D gene uncertain. Per the germline V gene, CDR1 is SGHRS and CDR2 is YFSETQ. The CDR3 sequence is 15 residues long. Trimming stripped 5 bases from V and 3 bases from J, with 12 bases between. DNA for the CDR3: TGCGCCAGCAGTAGGGAAGGAAGTGGGGCCAACGTCCTGACTTTC. Translated, it gives CASSREGSGANVLTF.

The rearrangement links TRBV4-3 to TRBJ2-1, with D possibly being TRBD2 (6 bases). Germline CDR1 is LGHNA and CDR2 is YSLEER. V gave up 3 bases and J gave up 9 bases, with 18 bases separating them. The CDR3 covers 15 residues. The CDR3 bases are TGCGCCAGCAGCCAGAGGGTCACTAGCCGGGGTGAGCAGTTCTTC. Its protein is CASSQRVTSRGEQFF.